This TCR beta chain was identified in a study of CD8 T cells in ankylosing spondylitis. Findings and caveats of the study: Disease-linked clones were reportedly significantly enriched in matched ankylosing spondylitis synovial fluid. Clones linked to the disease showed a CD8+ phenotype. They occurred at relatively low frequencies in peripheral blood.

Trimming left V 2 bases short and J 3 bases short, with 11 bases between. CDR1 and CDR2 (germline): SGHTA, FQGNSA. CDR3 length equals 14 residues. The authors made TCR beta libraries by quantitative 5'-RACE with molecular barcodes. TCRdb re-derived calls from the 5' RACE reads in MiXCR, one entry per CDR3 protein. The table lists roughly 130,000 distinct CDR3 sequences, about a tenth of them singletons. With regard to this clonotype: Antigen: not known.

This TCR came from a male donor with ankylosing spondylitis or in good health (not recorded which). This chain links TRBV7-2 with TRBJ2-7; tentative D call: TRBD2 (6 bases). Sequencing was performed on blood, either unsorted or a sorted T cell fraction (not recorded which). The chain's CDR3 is CASSLIGGYYEQYF. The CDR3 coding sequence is TGTGCCAGCAGCTTAATCGGGGGATACTACGAGCAGTACTTC.